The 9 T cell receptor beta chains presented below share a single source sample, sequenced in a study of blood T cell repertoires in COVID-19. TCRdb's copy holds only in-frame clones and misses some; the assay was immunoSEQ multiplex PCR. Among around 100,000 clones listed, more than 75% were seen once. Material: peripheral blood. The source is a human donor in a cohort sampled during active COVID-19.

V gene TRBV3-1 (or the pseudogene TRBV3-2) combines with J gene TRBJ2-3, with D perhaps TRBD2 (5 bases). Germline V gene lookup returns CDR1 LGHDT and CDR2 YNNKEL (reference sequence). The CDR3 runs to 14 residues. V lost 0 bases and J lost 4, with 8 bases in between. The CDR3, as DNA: TGTGCCAGCAGCCAAGATCCTAGCTCAGATACGCAGTATTTT. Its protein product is CASSQDPSSDTQYF.

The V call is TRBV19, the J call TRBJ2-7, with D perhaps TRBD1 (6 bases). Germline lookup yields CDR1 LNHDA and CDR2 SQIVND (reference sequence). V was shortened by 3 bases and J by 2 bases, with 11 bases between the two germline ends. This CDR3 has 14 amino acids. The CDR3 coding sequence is TGTGCCAGTAGTATGAAGGGGGATACCTACGAGCAGTACTTC. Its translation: CASSMKGDTYEQYF. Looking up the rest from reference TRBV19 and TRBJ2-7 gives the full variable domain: DGGITQSPKYLFRKEGQNVTLSCEQNLNHDAMYWYRQDPGQGLRLIYYSQIVNDFQKGDIAEGYSVSREKKESFPLTVTSAQKNPTAFYLCASSMKGDTYEQYFGPGTRLTVT.

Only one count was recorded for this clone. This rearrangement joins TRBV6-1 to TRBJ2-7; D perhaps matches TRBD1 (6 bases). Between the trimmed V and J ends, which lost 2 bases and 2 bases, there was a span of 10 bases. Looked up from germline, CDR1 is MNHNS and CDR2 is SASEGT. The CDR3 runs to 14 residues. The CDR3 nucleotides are TGTGCCAGCAGTGAATGGGACATCGCCTACGAGCAGTACTTC. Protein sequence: CASSEWDIAYEQYF.

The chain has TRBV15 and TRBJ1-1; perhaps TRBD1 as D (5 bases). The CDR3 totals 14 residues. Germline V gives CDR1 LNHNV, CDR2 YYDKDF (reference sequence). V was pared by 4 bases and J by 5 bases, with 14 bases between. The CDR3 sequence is CATSTRQLGTEAFF. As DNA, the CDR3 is TGTGCCACCAGCACAAGACAGTTGGGAACTGAAGCTTTCTTT.

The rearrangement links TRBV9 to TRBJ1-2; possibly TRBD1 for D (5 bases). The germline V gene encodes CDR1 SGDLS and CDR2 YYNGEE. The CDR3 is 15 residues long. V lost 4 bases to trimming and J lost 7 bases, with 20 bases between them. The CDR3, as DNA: TGTGCCAGCAGCCCATTTAGGCGGGGGGATGGTGGCTACACCTTC. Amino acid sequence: CASSPFRRGDGGYTF.

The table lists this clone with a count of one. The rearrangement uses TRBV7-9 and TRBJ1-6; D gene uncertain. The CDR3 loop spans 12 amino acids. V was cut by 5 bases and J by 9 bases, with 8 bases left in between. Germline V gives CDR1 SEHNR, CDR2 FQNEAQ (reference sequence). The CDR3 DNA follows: TGTGCCAGCAGCCTCCCGGGTTCACCCCTCCACTTT. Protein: CASSLPGSPLHF.

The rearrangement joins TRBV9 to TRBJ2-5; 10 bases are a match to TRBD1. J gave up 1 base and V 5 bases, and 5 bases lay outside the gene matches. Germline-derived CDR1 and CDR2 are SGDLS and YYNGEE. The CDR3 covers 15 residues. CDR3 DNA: TGTGCCAGCAGGGCCGGGACAGGGGTCCAAGAGACCCAGTACTTC. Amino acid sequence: CASRAGTGVQETQYF.

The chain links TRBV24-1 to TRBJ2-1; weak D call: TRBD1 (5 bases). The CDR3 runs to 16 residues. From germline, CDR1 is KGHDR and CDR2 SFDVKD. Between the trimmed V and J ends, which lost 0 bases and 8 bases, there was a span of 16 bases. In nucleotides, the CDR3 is TGTGCCACCAGTGATTTGCCGATCGAGTTAGGGGATGAGCAGTTCTTC. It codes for CATSDLPIELGDEQFF.

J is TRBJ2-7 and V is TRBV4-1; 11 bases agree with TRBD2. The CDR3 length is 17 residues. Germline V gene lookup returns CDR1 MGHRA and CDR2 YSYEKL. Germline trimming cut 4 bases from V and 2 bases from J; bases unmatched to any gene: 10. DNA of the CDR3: TGCGCCAGCAGCCCTCGCGGGCTAGCGGGAGGTACCTACGAGCAGTACTTC. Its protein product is CASSPRGLAGGTYEQYF.